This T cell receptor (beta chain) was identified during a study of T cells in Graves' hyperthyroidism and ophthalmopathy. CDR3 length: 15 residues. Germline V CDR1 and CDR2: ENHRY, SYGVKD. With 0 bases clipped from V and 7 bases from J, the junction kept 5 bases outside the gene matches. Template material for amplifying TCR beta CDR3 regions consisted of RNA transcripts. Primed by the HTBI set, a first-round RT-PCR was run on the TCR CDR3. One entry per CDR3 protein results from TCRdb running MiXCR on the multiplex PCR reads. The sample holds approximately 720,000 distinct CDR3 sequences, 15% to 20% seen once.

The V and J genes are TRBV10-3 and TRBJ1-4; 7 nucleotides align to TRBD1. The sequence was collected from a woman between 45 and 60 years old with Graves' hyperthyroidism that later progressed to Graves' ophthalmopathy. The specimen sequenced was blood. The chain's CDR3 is CAISESTRGREKLFF. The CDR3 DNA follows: TGTGCCATCAGTGAGTCGACTAGGGGGCGTGAAAAACTGTTTTTT.